A single sample is the source of the 14 T cell receptor beta chains below, sequenced in a study of blood T cell repertoires in COVID-19 (dated by TCRdb to 2019 to 2021). Receptor libraries were prepared by the immunoSEQ multiplex PCR assay. As stored in TCRdb, this immuneACCESS dataset retains in-frame rearrangements with V and J assigned. A fraction of the clones does not appear; measured against another copy, unresolved V genes explain less than half of the discrepancy, and the remainder lacks a known reason. The sample records 250,000 to 350,000 clones, over 85% of which are singletons. The ten largest clones take up less than 3.5% of the sample. The sequenced sample was PBMCs or T cells enriched from blood (not recorded which). These receptors all stem from a woman between 45 and 60 years old who had been exposed to COVID-19.

The rearrangement joins TRBV5-4 to TRBJ2-1; 7 nucleotides agree with TRBD2. With V trimmed by 0 bases and J by 3 bases, 9 bases remained unmatched. From germline, CDR1 is SGHNT and CDR2 YYREEE (reference sequence). This CDR3 comprises 17 residues. The DNA for the CDR3 is TGTGCCAGCAGCTTGGACCCGGGAGGCCATCTCTACAATGAGCAGTTCTTC. It specifies CASSLDPGGHLYNEQFF.

The rearrangement uses TRBV6-4 and TRBJ2-7, with TRBD1 as a possible D gene (6 bases). Germline values: CDR1 MRHNA, CDR2 SNTAGT. The length of the CDR3 is 13 residues. V was trimmed by 3 bases and J by 5 bases, leaving 11 bases between them. The CDR3 DNA sequence: TGTGCCAGCAGTGAGGTTGGGGGCCACGAGCAGTACTTC. Translating it yields CASSEVGGHEQYF.

The V gene is TRBV29-1, the J gene TRBJ1-5; the match to TRBD1 covers 11 bases. CDR1 and CDR2 from the germline V gene are SQVTM and ANQGSEA. The length of the CDR3 is 14 residues. Trimming took 5 bases from V and 2 from J; bases not matched to a gene: 2. The CDR3 DNA sequence: TGCAGCGTTAGGACAGGGGGCGGCAATCAGCCCCAGCATTTT. The encoded protein is CSVRTGGGNQPQHF. The full variable domain, its missing parts supplied by reference TRBV29-1 and TRBJ1-5, is SAVISQKPSRDICQRGTSLTIQCQVDSQVTMMFWYRQQPGQSLTLIATANQGSEATYESGFVIDKFPISRPNLTFSTLTVSNMSPEDSSIYLCSVRTGGGNQPQHFGDGTRLSIL.

J is TRBJ1-6 and V is TRBV19; 7 nucleotides agree with TRBD1. V gave up 9 bases and J gave up 7 bases; unmatched junction bases: 12. Germline values: CDR1 LNHDA, CDR2 SQIVND (reference sequence). This CDR3 is built from 15 residues. Written as DNA, the CDR3 is TGTGCCAGCACCGTAGGACAGGTGGGGAATTCACCCCTCCACTTT. This gives the protein CASTVGQVGNSPLHF.

The V and J genes are TRBV3-1 (or the pseudogene TRBV3-2) and TRBJ1-2; TRBD1 agrees at 10 bases. The germline V gene encodes CDR1 LGHDT and CDR2 YNNKEL (reference sequence). There are 17 residues in the CDR3. V lost 4 bases to trimming and J lost 3 bases; unmatched junction nucleotides: 11. DNA for the CDR3: TGTGCCAGCAGCCCGGAGGGACAGGGGCCGGGGGACTATGGCTACACCTTC. Its translation is CASSPEGQGPGDYGYTF.

With respect to this clone: With a much larger clone just one base away, this may be a read error. The chain has TRBV29-1 and TRBJ1-1, with D perhaps TRBD1 (6 bases). Germline V CDR1 and CDR2: SQVTM, ANQGSEA. The CDR3 loop spans 13 amino acids. V was clipped by 7 bases and J by 4 bases, with 16 bases between them. CDR3 residues: CSADGRGFTEAFF. CDR3 DNA: TGCAGCGCTGATGGCAGGGGATTCACTGAAGCTTTCTTT.

This rearrangement joins TRBV6-5 to TRBJ2-7; TRBD2 aligns across 10 bases. V was clipped by 5 bases and J by 11 bases; unmatched bases: 9. Per the germline V gene, CDR1 is MNHEY and CDR2 is SVGAGI. The CDR3 runs to 13 residues. CDR3 protein: CASSTGTSVSEYF. CDR3 DNA sequence: TGTGCCAGCAGTACCGGGACTAGCGTCTCTGAGTACTTC.

V and J are TRBV28 and TRBJ1-6; no reliable D call. The length of the CDR3 is 15 residues. V lost 3 bases and J 6 bases, leaving 12 bases between the germline ends. Looked up from germline, CDR1 is MDHEN and CDR2 is SYDVKM. Here the CDR3 reads CASSFRVTGNSPLHF. The DNA for the CDR3 is TGTGCCAGCAGTTTTAGAGTGACGGGTAATTCACCCCTCCACTTT.

V usage is TRBV30 and J usage is TRBJ1-3; D not resolved. The V end was cut by 0 bases, the J end by 0 bases, with 9 bases between. The CDR3 consists of 15 residues. Germline V gene sequence: CDR1 GTSNPN, CDR2 SVGIG (reference sequence). Here the CDR3 DNA reads TGTGCCTGGAGTGTACTAGGATCCTCTGGAAACACCATATATTTT. Protein product: CAWSVLGSSGNTIYF.

CDR3 DNA: TGTGCCTGGAGTGTTAAGGGACAGGCAAAAGTTGAAGCTTTCTTT. Translating gives CAWSVKGQAKVEAFF. The chain is built from TRBV30 and TRBJ1-1; 8 nucleotides align to TRBD1. The CDR3 sequence is 15 residues long. CDR1 is GTSNPN, CDR2 SVGIG, per germline (reference sequence). The V gene end was trimmed by 0 bases and the J gene end by 7 bases; junction bases not matched to a gene: 10.

The chain uses TRBV5-6 and TRBJ2-7; 11 bases align to TRBD1. J lost 0 bases, V lost 4 bases, and 9 bases had no gene match. CDR3 size: 17 residues. Germline CDR1 and CDR2: SGHDT and YYEEEE. The CDR3 protein is CASSTRTGGFFSYEQYF. CDR3 nucleotides: TGTGCCAGCAGCACCCGGACAGGGGGCTTCTTCTCCTACGAGCAGTACTTC.

The J gene is TRBJ1-3, the V gene TRBV7-9; D not certain. V lost 4 bases, J lost 4 bases, and 5 bases lay in between. The CDR3 sequence is 12 residues long. CDR1 and CDR2 (germline): SEHNR, FQNEAQ (reference sequence). In DNA, the CDR3 is TGTGCCAGCAGCTCGACAGGAAACACCATATATTTT. Its protein is CASSSTGNTIYF.

The J gene is TRBJ2-3, the V gene TRBV10-3; tentatively, D is TRBD1 (5 bases). V was cut by 3 bases and J by 2 bases, with 12 bases left in between. Germline V gene data show CDR1 as ENHRY and CDR2 as SYGVKD. The CDR3 spans 15 residues. The CDR3: CAISDGLGVTDTQYF. CDR3 nucleotide sequence: TGTGCCATCAGTGACGGGTTAGGGGTCACAGATACGCAGTATTTT.

The gene calls are TRBV2 and TRBJ2-7, with D maybe TRBD1 (7 bases). The CDR3 is 15 amino acids. Trimming removed 4 bases from V and 3 bases from J, with 16 bases in between. Per germline, CDR1 SNHLY and CDR2 FYNNEI. This chain's CDR3 is CASSARQGGGYEQYF. CDR3 nucleotides: TGTGCCAGCAGTGCTCGACAGGGAGGAGGCTACGAGCAGTACTTC. Based on the CDR3 plus reference TRBV2 and TRBJ2-7, the full variable domain is EPEVTQTPSHQVTQMGQEVILRCVPISNHLYFYWYRQILGQKVEFLVSFYNNEISEKSEIFDDQFSVERPDGSNFTLKIRSTKLEDSAMYFCASSARQGGGYEQYFGPGTRLTVT.